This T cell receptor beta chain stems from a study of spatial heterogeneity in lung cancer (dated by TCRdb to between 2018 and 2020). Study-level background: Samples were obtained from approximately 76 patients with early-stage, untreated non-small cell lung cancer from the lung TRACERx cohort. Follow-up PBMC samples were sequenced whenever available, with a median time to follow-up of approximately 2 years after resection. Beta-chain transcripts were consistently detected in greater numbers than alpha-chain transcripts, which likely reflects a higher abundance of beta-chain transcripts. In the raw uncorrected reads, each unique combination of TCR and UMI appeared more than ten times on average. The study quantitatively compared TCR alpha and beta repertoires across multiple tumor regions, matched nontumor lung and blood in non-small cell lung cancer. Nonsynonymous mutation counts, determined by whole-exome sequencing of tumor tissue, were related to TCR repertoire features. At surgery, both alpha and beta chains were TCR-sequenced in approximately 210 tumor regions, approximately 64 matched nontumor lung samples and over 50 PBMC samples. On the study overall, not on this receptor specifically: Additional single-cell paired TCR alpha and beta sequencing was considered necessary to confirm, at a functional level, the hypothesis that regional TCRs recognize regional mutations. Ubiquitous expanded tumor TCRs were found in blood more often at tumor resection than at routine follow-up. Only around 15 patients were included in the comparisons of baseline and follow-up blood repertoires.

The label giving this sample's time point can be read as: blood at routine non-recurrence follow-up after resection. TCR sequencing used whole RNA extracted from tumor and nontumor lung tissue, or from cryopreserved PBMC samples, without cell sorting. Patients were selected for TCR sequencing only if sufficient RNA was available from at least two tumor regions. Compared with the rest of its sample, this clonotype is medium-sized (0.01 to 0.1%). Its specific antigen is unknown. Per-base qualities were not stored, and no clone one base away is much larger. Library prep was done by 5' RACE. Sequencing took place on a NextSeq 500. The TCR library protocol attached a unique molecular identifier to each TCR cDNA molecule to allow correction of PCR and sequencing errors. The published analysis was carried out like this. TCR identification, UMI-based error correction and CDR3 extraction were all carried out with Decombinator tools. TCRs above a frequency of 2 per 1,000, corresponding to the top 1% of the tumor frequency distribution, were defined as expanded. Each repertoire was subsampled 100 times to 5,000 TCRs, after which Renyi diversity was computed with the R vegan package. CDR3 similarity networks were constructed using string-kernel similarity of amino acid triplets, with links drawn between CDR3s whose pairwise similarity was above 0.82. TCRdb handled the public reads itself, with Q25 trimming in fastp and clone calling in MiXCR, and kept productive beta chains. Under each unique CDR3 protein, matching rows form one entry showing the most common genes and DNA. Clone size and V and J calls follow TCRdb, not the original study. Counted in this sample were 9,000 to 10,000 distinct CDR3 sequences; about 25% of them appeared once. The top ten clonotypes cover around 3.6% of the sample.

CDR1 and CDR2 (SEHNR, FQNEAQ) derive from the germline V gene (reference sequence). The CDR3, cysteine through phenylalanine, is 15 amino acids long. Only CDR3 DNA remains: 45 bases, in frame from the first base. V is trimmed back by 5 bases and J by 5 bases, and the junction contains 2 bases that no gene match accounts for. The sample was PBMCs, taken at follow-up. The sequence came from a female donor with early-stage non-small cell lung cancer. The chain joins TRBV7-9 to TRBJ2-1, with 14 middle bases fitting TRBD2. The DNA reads TGTGCCAGCAGCCTGGGACTAGCGGGGGACAATGAGCAGTTCTTC. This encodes CASSLGLAGDNEQFF.